This T cell receptor (beta chain) came from a study of T cells in Graves' hyperthyroidism and ophthalmopathy. Study-wide findings and caveats: Stable hyperthyroidism and ophthalmopathy were separated using 13 V-J signatures. Ophthalmopathy was model-predicted a median around 6.1 months pre-onset.

This clonotype was counted between two and nine times. The antigen remains unidentified. The germline CDR1 and CDR2 sequences are MDHEN and SYDVKM. This CDR3 has 13 amino acids. Trimming removed 6 bases from V and 0 bases from J, with 6 bases in between. Regions amplified from RNA transcripts were the TCR beta CDR3 regions. The HTBI set primed first-round TCR CDR3 RT-PCR. TCRdb re-called the multiplex PCR reads with MiXCR, one entry per CDR3 protein. This table has 190,000 or so distinct CDR3 sequences, 15% to 20% appearing once. Graves' hyperthyroidism without ophthalmopathy progression within 18 months was termed stable.

Sequencing was performed on blood. This TCR was sampled from a man in his forties with Graves' hyperthyroidism. The genes are TRBV28 and TRBJ1-5; D ambiguous. The CDR3 protein is CASRSTSNQPQHF. The CDR3 region has the DNA TGTGCCAGCAGGTCTACTAGCAATCAGCCCCAGCATTTT.